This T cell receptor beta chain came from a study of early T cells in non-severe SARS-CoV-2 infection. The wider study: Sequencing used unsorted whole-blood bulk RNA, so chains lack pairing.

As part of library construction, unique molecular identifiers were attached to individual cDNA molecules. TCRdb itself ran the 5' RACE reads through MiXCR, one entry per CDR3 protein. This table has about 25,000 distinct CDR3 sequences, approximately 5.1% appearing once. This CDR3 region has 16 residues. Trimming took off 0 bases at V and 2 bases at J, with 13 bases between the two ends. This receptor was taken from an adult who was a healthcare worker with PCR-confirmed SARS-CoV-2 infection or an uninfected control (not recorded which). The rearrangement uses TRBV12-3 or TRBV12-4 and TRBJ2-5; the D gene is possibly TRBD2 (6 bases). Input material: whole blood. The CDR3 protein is CASSLARGAPQETQYF. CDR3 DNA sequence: TGTGCCAGCAGTTTAGCGCGGGGCGCCCCGCAAGAGACCCAGTACTTC.